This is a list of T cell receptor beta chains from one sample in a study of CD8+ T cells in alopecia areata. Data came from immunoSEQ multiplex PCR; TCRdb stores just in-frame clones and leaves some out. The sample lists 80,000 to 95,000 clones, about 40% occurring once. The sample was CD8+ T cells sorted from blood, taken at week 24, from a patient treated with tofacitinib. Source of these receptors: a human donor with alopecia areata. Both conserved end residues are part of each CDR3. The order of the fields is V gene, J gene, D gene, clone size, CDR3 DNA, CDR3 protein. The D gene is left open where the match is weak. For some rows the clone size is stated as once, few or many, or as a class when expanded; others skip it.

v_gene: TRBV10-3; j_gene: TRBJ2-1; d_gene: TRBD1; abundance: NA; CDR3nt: TGTGCCATCAGCGCTGCCAAGACCGGGACAGGGTACAATGAGCAGTTCTTC; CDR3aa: CAISAAKTGTGYNEQFF
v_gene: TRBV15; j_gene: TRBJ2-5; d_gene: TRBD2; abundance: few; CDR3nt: TGTGCCACCAGCAGAGAAGCGGGAGGGCCGGTAGAGCAGTACTTC; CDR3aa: CATSREAGGPVEQYF
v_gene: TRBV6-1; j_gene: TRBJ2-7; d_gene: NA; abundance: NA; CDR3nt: TGTGCCAGCAGTGAAGCGATTTTTTCTACAGGAACAACCATCGAGCAGTACTTC; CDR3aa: CASSEAIFSTGTTIEQYF
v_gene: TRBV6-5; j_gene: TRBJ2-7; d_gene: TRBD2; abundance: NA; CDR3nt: TGTGCCAGCAGTTACTCGGCTAGCGGACTCTACGAGCAGTACTTC; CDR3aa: CASSYSASGLYEQYF
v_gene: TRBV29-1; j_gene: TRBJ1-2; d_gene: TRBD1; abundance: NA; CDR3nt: TGCAGCGTCCACAAGGGACAGGGATCGAATGGCTACACCTTC; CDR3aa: CSVHKGQGSNGYTF
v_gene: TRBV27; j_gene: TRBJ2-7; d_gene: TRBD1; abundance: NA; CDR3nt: TGTGCCAGCAGTGAACGGGACAGGGGGCACTACGAGCAGTACTTC; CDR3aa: CASSERDRGHYEQYF
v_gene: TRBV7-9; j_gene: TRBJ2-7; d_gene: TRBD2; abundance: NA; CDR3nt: TGTGCCAGCAGTCCTGCGGGGGGCAGGGGCGCCTACGAGCAGTACTTC; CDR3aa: CASSPAGGRGAYEQYF
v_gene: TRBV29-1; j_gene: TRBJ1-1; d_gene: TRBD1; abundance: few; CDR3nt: TGCAGCGTTGTAACAGGGGGGACTGAAGCTTTCTTT; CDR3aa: CSVVTGGTEAFF
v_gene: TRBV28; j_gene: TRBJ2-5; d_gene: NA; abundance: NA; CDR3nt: TGTGCCAGCAGATGGTCTGGGGAGACCCAGTACTTC; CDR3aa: CASRWSGETQYF
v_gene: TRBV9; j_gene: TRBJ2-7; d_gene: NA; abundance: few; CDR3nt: TGTGCCAGCAATGCCGATGGGGGTGCCTCCTACGAGCAGTACTTC; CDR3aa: CASNADGGASYEQYF
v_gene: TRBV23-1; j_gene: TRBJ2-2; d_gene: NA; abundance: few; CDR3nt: TGCGCCAGCAGTCAACCCACGACAGGGAACACCGGGGAGCTGTTTTTT; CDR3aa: CASSQPTTGNTGELFF
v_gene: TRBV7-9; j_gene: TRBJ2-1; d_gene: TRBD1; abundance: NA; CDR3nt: TGTGCCAGCAGCCGCCGGGACAGGGCTAACAATGAGCAGTTCTTC; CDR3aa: CASSRRDRANNEQFF
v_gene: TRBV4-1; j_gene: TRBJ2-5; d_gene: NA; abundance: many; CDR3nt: TGCGCCAGCAGCCCCGACGGTGGGGGCGGAGAGACCCAGTACTTC; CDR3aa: CASSPDGGGGETQYF
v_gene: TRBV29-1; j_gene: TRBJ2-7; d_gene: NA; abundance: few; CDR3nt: TGCAGCGCTGTGGCTGGGTTCTACGAGCAGTACTTC; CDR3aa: CSAVAGFYEQYF
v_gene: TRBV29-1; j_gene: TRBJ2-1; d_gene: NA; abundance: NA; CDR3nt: TGCAGCGTCACTCAGGGGGGGAGGTTCTTC; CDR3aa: CSVTQGGRFF
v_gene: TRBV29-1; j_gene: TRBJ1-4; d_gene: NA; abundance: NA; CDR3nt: TGCAGCGTAGAACAGGGCACGAATGAAAAACTGTTTTTT; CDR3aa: CSVEQGTNEKLFF
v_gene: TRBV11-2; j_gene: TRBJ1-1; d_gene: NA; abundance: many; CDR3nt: TGTGCCAGCAGCTTAGGGGAAACTGAAGCTTTCTTT; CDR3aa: CASSLGETEAFF
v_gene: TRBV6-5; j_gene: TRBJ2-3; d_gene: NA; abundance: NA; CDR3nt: TGTGCCATCAGTGAGGAGAGACAGACAGATACGCAGTATTTT; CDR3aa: CAISEERQTDTQYF
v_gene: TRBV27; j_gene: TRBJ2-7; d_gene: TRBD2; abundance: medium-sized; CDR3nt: TGTGCCAGCAGTTTAGGGACTAGCGCAATCTACGAGCAGTACTTC; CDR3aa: CASSLGTSAIYEQYF
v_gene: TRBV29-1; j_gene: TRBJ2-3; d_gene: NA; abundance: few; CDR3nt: TGCAGCGTTGACCGGGTCAGGGGAGGCACAGATACGCAGTATTTT; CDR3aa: CSVDRVRGGTDTQYF
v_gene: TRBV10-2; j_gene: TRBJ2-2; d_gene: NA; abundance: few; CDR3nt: TGCGCCAGCATCCCGAGGGGGGGGGATAACACCGGGGAGCTGTTTTTT; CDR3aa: CASIPRGGDNTGELFF
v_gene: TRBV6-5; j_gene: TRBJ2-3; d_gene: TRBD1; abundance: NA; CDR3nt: TGTGCCAGCACTCCGACAGGGGGTGCAGATACGCAGTATTTT; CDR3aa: CASTPTGGADTQYF
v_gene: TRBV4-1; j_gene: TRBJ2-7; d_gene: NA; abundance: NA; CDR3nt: TGCGCCAGCAGCCAAGCGGGCCCCTACGAGCAGTACTTC; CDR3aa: CASSQAGPYEQYF
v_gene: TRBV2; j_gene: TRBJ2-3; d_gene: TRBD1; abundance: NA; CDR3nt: TGTGCCAGCAACACCCCGGACAGGGGTACTAGCACAGATACGCAGTATTTT; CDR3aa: CASNTPDRGTSTDTQYF
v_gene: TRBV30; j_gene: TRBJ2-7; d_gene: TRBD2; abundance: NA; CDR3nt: TGTGCCTGGATTAGCGGGGCCTCCTACGAGCAGTACTTC; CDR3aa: CAWISGASYEQYF
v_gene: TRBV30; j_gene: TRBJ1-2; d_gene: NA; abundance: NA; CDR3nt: TGTGCCTGGACTAGCAGGGCGAGGGCTGGAGGTTATGGCTACACCTTC; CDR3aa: CAWTSRARAGGYGYTF
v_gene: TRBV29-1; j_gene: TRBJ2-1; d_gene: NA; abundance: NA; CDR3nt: TGCAGCGTTAACGGGGGGCCAGGTAATGAGCAGTTCTTC; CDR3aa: CSVNGGPGNEQFF
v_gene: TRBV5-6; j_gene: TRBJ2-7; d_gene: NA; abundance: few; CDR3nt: TGTGCCAGCAGCTTTGGCTACGAGCAGTACTTC; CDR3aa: CASSFGYEQYF
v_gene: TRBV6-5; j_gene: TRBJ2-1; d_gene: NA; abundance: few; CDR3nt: TGTGCCAGCAGTTACTCTCCCCAGTTCTTC; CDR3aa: CASSYSPQFF
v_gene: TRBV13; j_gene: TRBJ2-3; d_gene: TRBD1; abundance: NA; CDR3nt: TGTGCCAGCAGCTCAGCAGGGGGCGGCACAGATACGCAGTATTTT; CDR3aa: CASSSAGGGTDTQYF
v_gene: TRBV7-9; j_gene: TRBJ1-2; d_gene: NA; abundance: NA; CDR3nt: TGTGCCAGCAGCCCCTCGATCGGAGGAGCTAACTATGGCTACACCTTC; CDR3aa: CASSPSIGGANYGYTF
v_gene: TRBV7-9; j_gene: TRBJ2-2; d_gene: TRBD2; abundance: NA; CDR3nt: TGTGCCAGCAGCACCCGGACTAGCGATGGGAACGGGGAGCTGTTTTTT; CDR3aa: CASSTRTSDGNGELFF
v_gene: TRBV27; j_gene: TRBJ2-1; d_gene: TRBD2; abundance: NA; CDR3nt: TGTGCCAGCAGCCACGGGACTAGCGGGACGGGAAATGAGCAGTTCTTC; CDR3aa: CASSHGTSGTGNEQFF
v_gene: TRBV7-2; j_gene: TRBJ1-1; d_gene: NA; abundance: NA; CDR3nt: TGTGCCAGCAGCTTATTCTTAGGGGGGAACACTGAAGCTTTCTTT; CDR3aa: CASSLFLGGNTEAFF
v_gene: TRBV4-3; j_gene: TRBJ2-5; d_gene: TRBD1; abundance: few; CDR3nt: TGCGCCAGCAGCCAAGATCGGGGGACAGGGGGAGAGACCCAGTACTTC; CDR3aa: CASSQDRGTGGETQYF
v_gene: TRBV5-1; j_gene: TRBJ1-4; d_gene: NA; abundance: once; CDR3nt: TGCGCCAGCAGCGCGCGGACAGCAACTAATGAAAAACTGTTTTTT; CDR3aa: CASSARTATNEKLFF
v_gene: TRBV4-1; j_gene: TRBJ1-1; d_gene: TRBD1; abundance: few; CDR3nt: TGCGCCAGCAGCCCCGGGACAGCAAACACTGAAGCTTTCTTT; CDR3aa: CASSPGTANTEAFF
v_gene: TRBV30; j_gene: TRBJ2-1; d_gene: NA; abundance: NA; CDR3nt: TGTGCCTGGGGGGGGAGCGAGCAGTTCTTC; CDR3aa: CAWGGSEQFF
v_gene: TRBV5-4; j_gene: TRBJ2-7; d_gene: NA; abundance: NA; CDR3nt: TGTGCCAGCAGCCGGGGGAGGGGACAGACCCTCTACGAGCAGTACTTC; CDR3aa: CASSRGRGQTLYEQYF
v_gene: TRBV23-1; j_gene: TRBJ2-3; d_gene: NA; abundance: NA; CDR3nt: TGCGCCAGCAGTCAATCTTCCACTACTCGACAGCTCACAGATACGCAGTATTTT; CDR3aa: CASSQSSTTRQLTDTQYF
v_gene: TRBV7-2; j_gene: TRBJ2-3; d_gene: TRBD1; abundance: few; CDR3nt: TGTGCCAGCAGCCGAAGACAGGGGGCGATAGATACGCAGTATTTT; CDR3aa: CASSRRQGAIDTQYF